This T cell receptor beta chain was documented in a study of blood T cell repertoires in COVID-19. Study details: Specimens from acute and convalescent COVID-19 originated in the United States, Italy and Spain. T cells, B-cell-depleted T cells, or PBMCs supplied cDNA or gDNA.

Those enrolled in Seattle joined during active infection and were followed longitudinally afterward. In the original workflow: Estimated nucleated cell counts came from reference gene primer amplification. The repertoire was sequenced with immunoSEQ multiplex PCR; TCRdb's copy has only in-frame clones and lacks some. D and trimming come from the DNA, and the V and J calls and clone size come from that table. The sample shows some 450,000 clones, approximately 88% of them seen only once. Material: peripheral blood. The sequence was collected from a woman aged 45-65 years with COVID-19, enrolled during active disease.

DNA of the CDR3: TGTGCCAGCAGCGGGCGGGGTAGCACAGATACGCAGTATTTT. Translating it yields CASSGRGSTDTQYF. This chain joins TRBV7-3 and TRBJ2-3; D might be TRBD2 (6 bases). V was clipped by 5 bases and J by 0 bases, with 9 bases between them. CDR1 SGHTA and CDR2 FQGTGA come from the germline V gene. CDR3 length: 14 amino acids.